Following are 11 T cell receptor beta chains from one sample sequenced in a study of T cell responses to AZD1222 COVID-19 vaccine. Only in-frame clones appear in the TCRdb table, and some are missing; sequencing was by immunoSEQ multiplex PCR. The repertoire includes under 150,000 clones, over 85% of them detected once, and about 3.1% sits in the top ten. The sequencing here drew on peripheral blood, taken on day 0 of AZD1222 vaccination. These receptors originate from an adult in good health.

The chain couples TRBV2 to TRBJ1-4, with D unclear. CDR1 SNHLY and CDR2 FYNNEI come from the germline V gene. Between the trimmed V and J ends, which lost 7 bases and 3 bases, there was a span of 6 bases. The CDR3 totals 12 residues. CDR3 in amino acids: CASKWANEKLFF. DNA of the CDR3: TGTGCCAGCAAGTGGGCTAATGAAAAACTGTTTTTT.

The chain links TRBV13 to TRBJ2-7, with no clear D. This CDR3 is 13 amino acids long. Germline CDR1 PRHDT, CDR2 FYEKMQ (reference sequence). Trimming shortened V by 4 bases and J by 4 bases, and 11 bases separated the two germline ends. The CDR3, as DNA: TGTGCCAGCAGCTCACACGGAGTATACGAGCAGTACTTC. Its translation is CASSSHGVYEQYF.

The chain couples TRBV7-2 to TRBJ1-1; D possibly corresponds to TRBD1 (6 bases). Deletions cut 3 bases from V and 1 base from J, with 15 bases between. Germline lookup yields CDR1 SGHTA and CDR2 FQGNSA. CDR3 length: 16 amino acids. The CDR3 nucleotides read TGTGCCAGCAGCTTGTTCCCCGGGACACCGAACACTGAAGCTTTCTTT. It yields the protein CASSLFPGTPNTEAFF.

The CDR3: CASRSRLAGRMGQFF. CDR3 sequence (DNA): TGTGCCAGCAGGTCCCGACTAGCGGGAAGGATGGGGCAGTTCTTC. The chain joins TRBV3-1 (or the pseudogene TRBV3-2) to TRBJ2-1; 11 bases align to TRBD2. The CDR3 consists of 15 residues. Germline-derived CDR1 and CDR2 are LGHDT and YNNKEL (reference sequence). After removal of 6 bases from V and 12 bases from J, the junction contained 13 bases not matched to a gene.

V usage is TRBV15 and J usage is TRBJ1-4, with 7 positions matching TRBD1. With 3 bases clipped from V and 3 bases from J, the junction kept 1 base outside the gene matches. CDR1 is LNHNV, CDR2 YYDKDF, per germline (reference sequence). The CDR3 has 14 residues. As DNA, the CDR3 is TGTGCCACCAGCAGGGGACAGTCTAATGAAAAACTGTTTTTT. It is translated as CATSRGQSNEKLFF.

V is TRBV11-3 and J is TRBJ2-1, with D possibly being TRBD2 (6 bases). This CDR3 comprises 15 residues. Looked up from germline, CDR1 is SGHNT and CDR2 is YENEEA. V was cut by 5 bases and J by 0 bases, with 11 bases left in between. The CDR3 protein is CASSPGTSSYNEQFF. CDR3 bases: TGTGCCAGCAGCCCCGGGACTTCCTCCTACAATGAGCAGTTCTTC.

The V call is TRBV6-1, the J call TRBJ1-5; no clear D gene. Germline values: CDR1 MNHNS, CDR2 SASEGT. V lost 3 bases and J lost 8, with 8 bases in between. This CDR3 has 12 residues. CDR3 nucleotide sequence: TGTGCCAGCAGTGACCCGGCGAAGCCCCAGCATTTT. Translating it yields CASSDPAKPQHF.

The chain carries TRBV29-1 and TRBJ2-3, with a tentative D call TRBD2 (5 bases). The CDR3 loop spans 12 amino acids. Trimming took 4 bases from V and 4 from J, leaving 9 bases between them. In germline, CDR1 is SQVTM, CDR2 ANQGSEA. This chain's CDR3 is CSVGPSPDTQYF. CDR3 nucleotides: TGCAGCGTTGGCCCTAGCCCAGATACGCAGTATTTT.

In its sample, this clone was seen once. The V call is TRBV7-2, the J call TRBJ2-1; no firm D call. The CDR3 consists of 13 residues. Germline CDR1 and CDR2: SGHTA and FQGNSA. V lost 0 bases and J 7 bases, leaving 7 bases between the germline ends. CDR3 sequence (DNA): TGTGCCAGCAGCTTAGCCCGCTTGAATGAGCAGTTCTTC. Its protein is CASSLARLNEQFF. The entire variable domain, with the rest obtained from reference TRBV7-2 and TRBJ2-1, is as follows: GAGVSQSPSNKVTEKGKDVELRCDPISGHTALYWYRQSLGQGLEFLIYFQGNSAPDKSGLPSDRFSAERTGGSVSTLTIQRTQQEDSAVYLCASSLARLNEQFFGPGTRLTVL.

The rearrangement joins TRBV23-1 to TRBJ1-6; D is unclear. TRBV23-1 is an open reading frame, and its role is uncertain. The CDR3 length is 18 residues. V was cut by 0 bases and J by 4 bases, with 16 bases left in between. CDR3 sequence: CASSQSIKARAYNSPLHF. The DNA for the CDR3 is TGCGCCAGCAGTCAATCGATTAAGGCCCGAGCTTATAATTCACCCCTCCACTTT.

The genes are TRBV5-1 and TRBJ1-4; D ambiguous. V lost 4 bases and J 4 bases, leaving 5 bases between the germline ends. Germline values: CDR1 SGHRS, CDR2 YFSETQ. The CDR3 is made up of 12 amino acids. CDR3 in amino acids: CASSRGNEKLFF. Written as DNA, the CDR3 is TGCGCCAGCAGCCGGGGTAATGAAAAACTGTTTTTT.